Listed here is a single T cell receptor (beta chain). Its antigen is not identified. This entry comes from a study of vaccination effects on CD4 cells after COVID-19. Whole-study context: Following the second dose by a median of 72 days, the post-vaccine samples were obtained.

Investigators separated out CD4+ T cells once less than 11 days of culture had passed. Two doses of either BNT162b2 or mRNA-1273 were given to each participant. The vaccine recipients had no prior SARS-CoV-2 infection, with negative nucleocapsid antibodies. The authors exchanged half the medium for IL-2 medium on days 3 and 7. Repertoires were generated with immunoSEQ multiplex PCR, while TCRdb's copy carries only in-frame clones and drops some. The sample includes 66,000 or so clones, around 80% of them seen just once. Broader study findings: No early post-infection timepoints were available in the study, which also included few convalescent patients.

Sample: CD4+ T cells from PBMCs cultured without peptide, taken after COVID-19 vaccination. The clonotype originates from a human donor who received a COVID-19 vaccine.

CDR3 protein: CASSQDRDRNIQYF. The DNA for the CDR3 is TGTGCCAGCAGCCAAGACCGGGACAGGAACATTCAGTACTTC. The gene calls are TRBV14 and TRBJ2-4; 8 bases fit TRBD1. This CDR3 is 14 amino acids long. J was trimmed by 7 bases and V by 0 bases; bases with no gene match: 2. Germline assignment: CDR1 SGHDN and CDR2 FVKESK. Filled out from reference TRBV14 and TRBJ2-4, the complete variable domain reads EAGVTQFPSHSVIEKGQTVTLRCDPISGHDNLYWYRRVMGKEIKFLLHFVKESKQDESGMPNNRFLAERTGGTYSTLKVQPAELEDSGVYFCASSQDRDRNIQYFGAGTRLSVL.